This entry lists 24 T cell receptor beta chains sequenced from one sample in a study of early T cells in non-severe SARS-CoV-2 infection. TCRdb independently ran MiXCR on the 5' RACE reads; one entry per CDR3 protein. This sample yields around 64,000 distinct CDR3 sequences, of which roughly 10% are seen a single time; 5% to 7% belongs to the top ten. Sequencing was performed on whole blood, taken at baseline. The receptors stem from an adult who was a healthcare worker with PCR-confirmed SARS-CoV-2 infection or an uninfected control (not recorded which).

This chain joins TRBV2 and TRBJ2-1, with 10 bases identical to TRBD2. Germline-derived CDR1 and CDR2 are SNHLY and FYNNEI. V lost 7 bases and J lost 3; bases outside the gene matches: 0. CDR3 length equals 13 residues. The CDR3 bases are TGTGCCAGCATAGCGGGGGGCTACAATGAGCAGTTCTTC. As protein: CASIAGGYNEQFF.

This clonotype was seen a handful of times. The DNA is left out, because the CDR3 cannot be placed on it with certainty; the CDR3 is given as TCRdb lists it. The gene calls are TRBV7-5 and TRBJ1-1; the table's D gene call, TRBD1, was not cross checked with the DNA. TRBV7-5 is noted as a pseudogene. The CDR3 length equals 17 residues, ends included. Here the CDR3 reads CISVPEATGWKRTEAFF.

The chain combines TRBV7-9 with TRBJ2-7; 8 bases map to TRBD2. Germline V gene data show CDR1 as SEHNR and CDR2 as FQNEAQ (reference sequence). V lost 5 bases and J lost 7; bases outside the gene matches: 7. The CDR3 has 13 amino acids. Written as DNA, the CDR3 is TGTGCCAGCAGCCGCGGGGGGAATCTAGAGCAGTACTTC. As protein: CASSRGGNLEQYF.

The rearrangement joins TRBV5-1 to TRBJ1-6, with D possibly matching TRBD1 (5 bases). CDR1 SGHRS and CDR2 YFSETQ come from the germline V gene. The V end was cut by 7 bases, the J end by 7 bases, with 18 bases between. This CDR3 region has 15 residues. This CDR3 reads CASALTGAPNSPLHF. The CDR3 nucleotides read TGCGCCAGCGCTCTGACCGGGGCTCCAAATTCACCCCTCCACTTT.

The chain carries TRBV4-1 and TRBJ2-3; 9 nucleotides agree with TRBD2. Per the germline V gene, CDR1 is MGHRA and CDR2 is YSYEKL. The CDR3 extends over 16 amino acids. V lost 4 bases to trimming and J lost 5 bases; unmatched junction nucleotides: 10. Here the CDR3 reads CASSRAPGTSRDTQYF. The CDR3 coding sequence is TGCGCCAGCAGCCGAGCCCCCGGGACTAGCCGAGATACGCAGTATTTT.

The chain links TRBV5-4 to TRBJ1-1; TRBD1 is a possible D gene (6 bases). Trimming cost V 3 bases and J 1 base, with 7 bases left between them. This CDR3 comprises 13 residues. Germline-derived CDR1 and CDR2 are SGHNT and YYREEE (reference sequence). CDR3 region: CASSWTENTEAFF. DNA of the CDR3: TGTGCCAGCAGCTGGACAGAGAACACTGAAGCTTTCTTT.

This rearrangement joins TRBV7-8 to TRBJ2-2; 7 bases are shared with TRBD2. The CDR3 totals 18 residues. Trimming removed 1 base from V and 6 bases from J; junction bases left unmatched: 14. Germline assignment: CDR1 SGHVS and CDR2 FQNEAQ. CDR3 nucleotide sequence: TGTGCCAGCAGCTTAGATACGTTTGGCGGGAGTTCTTCCGGGGAGCTGTTTTTT. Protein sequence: CASSLDTFGGSSSGELFF.

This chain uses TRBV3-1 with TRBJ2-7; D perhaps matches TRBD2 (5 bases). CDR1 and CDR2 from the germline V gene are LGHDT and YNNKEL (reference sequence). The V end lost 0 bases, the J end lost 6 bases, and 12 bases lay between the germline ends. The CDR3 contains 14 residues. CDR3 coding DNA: TGTGCCAGCAGCCAAGATATTAGCGCGGGCGAGCAGTACTTC. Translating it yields CASSQDISAGEQYF.

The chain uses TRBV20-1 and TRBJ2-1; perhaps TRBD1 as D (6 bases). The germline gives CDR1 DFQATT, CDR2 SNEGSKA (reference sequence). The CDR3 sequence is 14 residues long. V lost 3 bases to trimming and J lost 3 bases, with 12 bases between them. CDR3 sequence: CSASKQGNYNEQFF. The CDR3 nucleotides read TGCAGTGCTAGTAAACAGGGTAACTACAATGAGCAGTTCTTC.

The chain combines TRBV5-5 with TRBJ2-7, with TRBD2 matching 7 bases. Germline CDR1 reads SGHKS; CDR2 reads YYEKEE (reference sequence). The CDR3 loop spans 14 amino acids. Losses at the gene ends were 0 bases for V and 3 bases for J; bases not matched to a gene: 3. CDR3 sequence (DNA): TGTGCCAGCAGCTTGGGAGGACTAGGCTACGAGCAGTACTTC. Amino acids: CASSLGGLGYEQYF.

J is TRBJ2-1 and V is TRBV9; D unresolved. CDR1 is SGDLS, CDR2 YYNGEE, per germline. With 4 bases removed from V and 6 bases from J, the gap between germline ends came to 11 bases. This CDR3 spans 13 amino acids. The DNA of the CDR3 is TGTGCCAGCAGCCTTGTGTCACCCAATGAGCAGTTCTTC. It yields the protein CASSLVSPNEQFF.

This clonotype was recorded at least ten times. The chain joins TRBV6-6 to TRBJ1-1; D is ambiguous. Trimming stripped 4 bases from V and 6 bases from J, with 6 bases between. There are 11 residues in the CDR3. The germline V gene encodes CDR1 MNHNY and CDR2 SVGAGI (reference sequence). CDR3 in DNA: TGTGCCAGCAGTTCAATATCTGAAGCTTTCTTT. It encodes CASSSISEAFF.

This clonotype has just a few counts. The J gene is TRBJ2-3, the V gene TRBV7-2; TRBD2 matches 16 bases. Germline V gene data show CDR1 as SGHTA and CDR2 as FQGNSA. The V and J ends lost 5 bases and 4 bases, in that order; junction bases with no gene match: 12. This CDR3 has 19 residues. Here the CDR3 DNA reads TGTGCCAGCAGCAGGGGACTAGCGGGGGGGCGTAGGCTTGCAGATACGCAGTATTTT. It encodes CASSRGLAGGRRLADTQYF. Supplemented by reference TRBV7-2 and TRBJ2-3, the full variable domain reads GAGVSQSPSNKVTEKGKDVELRCDPISGHTALYWYRQSLGQGLEFLIYFQGNSAPDKSGLPSDRFSAERTGGSVSTLTIQRTQQEDSAVYLCASSRGLAGGRRLADTQYFGPGTRLTVL.

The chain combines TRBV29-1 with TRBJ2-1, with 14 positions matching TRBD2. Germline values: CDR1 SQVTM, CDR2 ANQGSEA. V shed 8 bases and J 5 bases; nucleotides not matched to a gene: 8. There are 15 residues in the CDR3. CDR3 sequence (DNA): TGCAGCACTGACGGGACTAGCGGGAGCGACAATGAGCAGTTCTTC. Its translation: CSTDGTSGSDNEQFF.

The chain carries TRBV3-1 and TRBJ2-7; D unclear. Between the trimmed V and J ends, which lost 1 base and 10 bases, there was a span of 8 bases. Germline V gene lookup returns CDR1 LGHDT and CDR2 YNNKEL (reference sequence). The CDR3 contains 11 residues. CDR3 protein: CASSQAGPQYF. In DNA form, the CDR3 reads TGTGCCAGCAGCCAAGCTGGTCCCCAGTACTTC.

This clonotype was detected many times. The chain's CDR3 is CASSLSSYEQYF. The CDR3 DNA is TGCGCCAGCAGCTTAAGCTCCTACGAGCAGTACTTC. V and J are TRBV5-1 and TRBJ2-7, with D uncertain. Per germline, CDR1 SGHRS and CDR2 YFSETQ. The ends were cut back, 2 bases at V and 0 bases at J, with 3 bases in the middle. This CDR3 spans 12 amino acids.

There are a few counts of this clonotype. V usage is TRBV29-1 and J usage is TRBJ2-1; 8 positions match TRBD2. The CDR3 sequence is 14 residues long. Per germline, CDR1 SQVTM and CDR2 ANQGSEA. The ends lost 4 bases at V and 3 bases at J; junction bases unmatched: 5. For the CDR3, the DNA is TGCAGCGTTGTACCCGGGAGGGGCTACAATGAGCAGTTCTTC. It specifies CSVVPGRGYNEQFF.

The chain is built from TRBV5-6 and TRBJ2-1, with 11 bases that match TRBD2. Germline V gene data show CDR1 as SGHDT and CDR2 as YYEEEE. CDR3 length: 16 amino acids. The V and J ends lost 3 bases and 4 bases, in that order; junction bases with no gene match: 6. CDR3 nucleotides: TGTGCCAGCAGCTGGGGCACTAGCGGGGGTTACAATGAGCAGTTCTTC. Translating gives CASSWGTSGGYNEQFF.

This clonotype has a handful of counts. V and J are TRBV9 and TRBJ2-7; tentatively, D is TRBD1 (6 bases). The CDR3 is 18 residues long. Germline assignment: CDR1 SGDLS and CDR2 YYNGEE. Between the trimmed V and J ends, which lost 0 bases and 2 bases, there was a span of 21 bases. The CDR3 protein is CASSVEQGEDEVTYEQYF. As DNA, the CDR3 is TGTGCCAGCAGCGTAGAACAGGGTGAGGACGAAGTTACCTACGAGCAGTACTTC.

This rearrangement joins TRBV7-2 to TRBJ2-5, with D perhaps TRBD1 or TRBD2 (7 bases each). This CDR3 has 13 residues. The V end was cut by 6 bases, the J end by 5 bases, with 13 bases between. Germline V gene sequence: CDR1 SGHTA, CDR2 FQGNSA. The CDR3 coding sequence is TGTGCCAGCAGGCGACAGGGAGGGGAGACCCAGTACTTC. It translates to CASRRQGGETQYF.

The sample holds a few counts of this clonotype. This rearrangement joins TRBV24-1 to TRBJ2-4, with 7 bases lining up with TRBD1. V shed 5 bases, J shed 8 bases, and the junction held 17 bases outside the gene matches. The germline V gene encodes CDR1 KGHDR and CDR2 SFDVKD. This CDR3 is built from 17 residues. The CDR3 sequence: CATSATQRATGIDIQYF. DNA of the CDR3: TGTGCCACCAGTGCTACCCAACGGGCGACAGGGATCGACATTCAGTACTTC.

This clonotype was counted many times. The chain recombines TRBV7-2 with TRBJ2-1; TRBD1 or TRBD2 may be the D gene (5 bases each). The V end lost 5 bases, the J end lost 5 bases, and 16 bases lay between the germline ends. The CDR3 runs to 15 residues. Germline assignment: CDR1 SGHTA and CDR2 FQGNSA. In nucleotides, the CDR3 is TGTGCCAGCAGCCCAACGGGACCCGAGAACAATGAGCAGTTCTTC. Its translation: CASSPTGPENNEQFF.

The CDR3 loop reads CASSLGLQDTEAFF. DNA for the CDR3: TGTGCCAGCAGCTTAGGGCTCCAGGACACTGAAGCTTTCTTT. The chain couples TRBV11-2 to TRBJ1-1; D is undetermined. The CDR3 has 14 residues. Trimming cost V 1 base and J 3 bases, with 9 bases left between them. The germline CDR1 and CDR2 sequences are SGHAT and FQNNGV.

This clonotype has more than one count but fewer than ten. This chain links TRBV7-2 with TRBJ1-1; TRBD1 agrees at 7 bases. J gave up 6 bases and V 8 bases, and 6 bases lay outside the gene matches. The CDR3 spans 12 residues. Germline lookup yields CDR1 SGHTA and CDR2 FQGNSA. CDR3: CASGQDIAEAFF. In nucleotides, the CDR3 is TGTGCCAGCGGACAGGATATCGCTGAAGCTTTCTTT. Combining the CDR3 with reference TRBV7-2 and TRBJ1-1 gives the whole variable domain GAGVSQSPSNKVTEKGKDVELRCDPISGHTALYWYRQSLGQGLEFLIYFQGNSAPDKSGLPSDRFSAERTGGSVSTLTIQRTQQEDSAVYLCASGQDIAEAFFGQGTRLTVV.